Shown below are 18 T cell receptor beta chains from a single sample sequenced in a study of shared clonotypes between healthy human individuals. Assay: immunoSEQ multiplex PCR; the TCRdb copy retains only in-frame clones and omits some. The sample holds 850,000 to 1,200,000 clones, approximately 68% seen once. The sample consisted of memory CD4+ T cells sorted from blood. Subset meaning: CD45RA-negative fraction. The receptors here all came from a man younger than 35 in good health.

The chain uses TRBV14 and TRBJ2-5, with D maybe TRBD2 (6 bases). The CDR3 length is 16 residues. With 3 bases removed from V and 1 base from J, the gap between germline ends came to 15 bases. CDR1 and CDR2 from the germline V gene are SGHDN and FVKESK. The CDR3 reads CASSHGAGRIQETQYF. The CDR3 DNA sequence: TGTGCCAGCAGCCACGGCGCGGGGCGTATCCAAGAGACCCAGTACTTC.

With regard to this clone: The same CDR3 can be traced to other DNA sequences in this sample. V gene TRBV4-2 combines with J gene TRBJ2-2; 7 bases are a match to TRBD2. The J segment lost 0 bases and the V segment lost 1 base, leaving 2 bases of the junction unmatched. The germline V gene encodes CDR1 LGHNA and CDR2 YNFKEQ. The CDR3 extends over 16 amino acids. CDR3 DNA sequence: TGTGCCAGCAGCCAAGCCGGGACTACGAACACCGGGGAGCTGTTTTTT. Amino acids: CASSQAGTTNTGELFF.

The chain links TRBV2 to TRBJ1-5, with 7 bases identical to TRBD1. CDR3 size: 15 residues. The V segment lost 4 bases and the J segment 0 bases; nucleotides outside the gene matches: 3. Germline lookup yields CDR1 SNHLY and CDR2 FYNNEI. The CDR3 reads CASSARGNSNQPQHF. The CDR3 nucleotides read TGTGCCAGCAGTGCCAGGGGGAATAGCAATCAGCCCCAGCATTTT.

The J gene is TRBJ2-2, the V gene TRBV5-1, with a possible D match to TRBD1 (7 bases). V lost 4 bases and J lost 5, with 18 bases in between. The V gene's germline CDR1 is SGHRS and CDR2 YFSETQ. The CDR3 has 16 residues. The CDR3 protein is CASSLRTRGVTGELFF. CDR3 nucleotides: TGCGCCAGCAGCCTAAGAACCAGGGGGGTAACCGGGGAGCTGTTTTTT.

The chain carries TRBV6-4 and TRBJ2-3; tentative D call: TRBD1 (6 bases). The CDR3 runs to 12 residues. Germline V gene sequence: CDR1 MRHNA, CDR2 SNTAGT. V was pared by 3 bases and J by 7 bases, with 8 bases between. CDR3 bases: TGTGCCAGCAGTGATCAGGGGCATACGCAGTATTTT. Translation: CASSDQGHTQYF.

The CDR3 DNA reads as TGTGCCAGCAGAATAACAGGGCCCACTGAAGCTTTCTTT. Protein product: CASRITGPTEAFF. This sequence joins TRBV28 and TRBJ1-1, with a possible D match to TRBD1 (6 bases). This CDR3 has 13 amino acids. V lost 6 bases to trimming and J lost 4 bases, with 12 bases between them. Germline loops: CDR1 MDHEN, CDR2 SYDVKM.

This chain joins TRBV27 and TRBJ2-2, with TRBD1 matching 10 bases. The CDR3 sequence is 16 residues long. Germline V gene sequence: CDR1 MNHEY, CDR2 SMNVEV (reference sequence). Trimming removed 6 bases from V and 5 bases from J; junction bases left unmatched: 9. This CDR3 is CASRKPGQGMTGELFF. CDR3 nucleotide sequence: TGTGCCAGCAGAAAACCGGGACAGGGGATGACCGGGGAGCTGTTTTTT.

The chain links TRBV12-5 to TRBJ2-6, with D perhaps matching TRBD1 (5 bases). Germline values: CDR1 LGHNT, CDR2 FRNRAP. Trimming took 5 bases from V and 5 from J, leaving 22 bases between them. This CDR3 comprises 18 residues. The CDR3 spells CASGIKCAGQSRANVLTF. The CDR3, as DNA: TGTGCTAGTGGTATTAAGTGTGCAGGACAAAGTCGGGCCAACGTCCTGACTTTC.

This clone was found a few times. This chain joins TRBV6-5 and TRBJ1-6; no clear D. The CDR3 consists of 15 residues. V was clipped by 5 bases and J by 6 bases, with 14 bases between them. The germline V gene encodes CDR1 MNHEY and CDR2 SVGAGI. The CDR3 loop is CASSLVLYGNSPLHF. The CDR3 DNA reads as TGTGCCAGCAGTCTGGTGCTGTACGGTAATTCACCCCTCCACTTT.

The chain joins TRBV2 to TRBJ2-7; 10 positions agree with TRBD1. Per the germline V gene, CDR1 is SNHLY and CDR2 is FYNNEI. With 7 bases clipped from V and 5 bases from J, the junction kept 11 bases outside the gene matches. CDR3 length: 15 amino acids. The CDR3 sequence is CASTLLGTGVDEQYF. The CDR3 coding sequence is TGTGCCAGCACCCTTCTCGGGACAGGGGTGGACGAGCAGTACTTC.

This clone was recorded many times. Other DNA sequences within the sample encode an identical CDR3. V gene TRBV2 combines with J gene TRBJ2-1; 9 positions agree with TRBD2. J lost 0 bases, V lost 1 base, and 1 base had no gene match. Germline CDR1 and CDR2: SNHLY and FYNNEI. This CDR3 has 16 amino acids. The CDR3 DNA is TGTGCCAGCAGTGAAGAAGCGGGGGGCTCCTACAATGAGCAGTTCTTC. Translated: CASSEEAGGSYNEQFF.

The chain has TRBV18 and TRBJ2-1, with 11 bases that match TRBD2. V was pared by 6 bases and J by 7 bases, with 8 bases of the junction left unmatched. The length of the CDR3 is 15 residues. CDR1 KGHSH and CDR2 LQKENI come from the germline V gene. The CDR3 DNA sequence: TGTGCCAGCTCGCCGACTAGCGGGGTTGTTAATGAGCAGTTCTTC. It translates to CASSPTSGVVNEQFF.

This clone was seen just once. The chain joins TRBV6-1 to TRBJ2-7; D might be TRBD2 (6 bases). Germline-derived CDR1 and CDR2 are MNHNS and SASEGT. Trimming removed 4 bases at V and 7 bases at J, with 11 bases between. The CDR3 runs to 12 residues. CDR3 coding DNA: TGTGCCAGCAGTGCGGGAGCCCGAGAGCAGTACTTC. Translation gives CASSAGAREQYF.

This chain links TRBV29-1 with TRBJ2-1; maybe TRBD2 (6 bases). This CDR3 is 14 amino acids long. Per the germline V gene, CDR1 is SQVTM and CDR2 is ANQGSEA. With 0 bases removed from V and 8 bases from J, the gap between germline ends came to 14 bases. The CDR3 sequence: CSVEDSGGGYEQFF. CDR3 sequence (DNA): TGCAGCGTTGAAGATTCCGGGGGAGGTTATGAGCAGTTCTTC.

This clone was detected only a few times. CDR3 nucleotide sequence: TGTGCCACCAGCAGAGATCTGGCCCCGAACACTGAAGCTTTCTTT. Encoded protein: CATSRDLAPNTEAFF. The chain has TRBV15 and TRBJ1-1; D not resolved. The length of the CDR3 is 15 residues. V dropped 0 bases and J dropped 1 base, with 9 bases sitting between them. Germline V CDR1 and CDR2: LNHNV, YYDKDF (reference sequence). Drawing the rest from reference TRBV15 and TRBJ1-1, the complete variable domain is DAMVIQNPRYQVTQFGKPVTLSCSQTLNHNVMYWYQQKSSQAPKLLFHYYDKDFNNEADTPDNFQSRRPNTSFCFLDIRSPGLGDTAMYLCATSRDLAPNTEAFFGQGTRLTVV.

The chain links TRBV6-6 to TRBJ2-7; weak D call: TRBD1 (5 bases). Germline CDR1 is MNHNY and CDR2 is SVGAGI (reference sequence). Trimming pared 2 bases from V and 1 base from J, leaving 12 bases between. This CDR3 comprises 15 residues. CDR3 DNA: TGTGCCAGCAGTTACCGTCAGGGCCGGTCCTACGAGCAGTACTTC. As protein: CASSYRQGRSYEQYF.

This chain joins TRBV5-1 and TRBJ1-5, with D possibly matching TRBD1 (6 bases). CDR3 size: 16 residues. Between the trimmed V and J ends, which lost 4 bases and 4 bases, there was a span of 18 bases. Germline V gene sequence: CDR1 SGHRS, CDR2 YFSETQ. The CDR3 loop is CASSGDKDRSNQPQHF. CDR3 nucleotide sequence: TGCGCCAGCAGCGGCGATAAGGACAGAAGTAATCAGCCCCAGCATTTT.

V gene TRBV10-3 combines with J gene TRBJ2-3; D assignment may be TRBD1 or TRBD2 (5 bases each). The CDR3 covers 15 residues. V shed 0 bases and J shed 0 bases, with 7 bases lying between them. Looked up from germline, CDR1 is ENHRY and CDR2 is SYGVKD. In nucleotides, the CDR3 is TGTGCCATCAGTGAGTCTTGGGGGAGCACAGATACGCAGTATTTT. Amino acids: CAISESWGSTDTQYF.